Listed below are T cell receptor beta chains from one sample, sequenced in a study of monozygotic twins with cystic fibrosis. The assay was immunoSEQ multiplex PCR, and TCRdb's table has in-frame clones only and misses some. The data hold approximately 27,000 clones, with 90% observed a single time. The material sequenced was blood. These receptors all stem from a girl aged 2-10 years with cystic fibrosis. Each CDR3 is given with its conserved first and last residue. D genes are given only for firm matches. Rows may omit the clone size; those that give it use once, few, many or a size class.

CDR3 DNA: TGTGCCACCGCACTTCAGGTCAACCCGACCTACGAGCAGTACTTC; CDR3 protein: CATALQVNPTYEQYF; V gene: TRBV6-1; J gene: TRBJ2-7; CDR3 length: 15; D gene: .; clone size: .
CDR3 DNA: TGTGCCAGCAGCCACACCGGGACAGGATCCTACGAGCAGTACTTC; CDR3 protein: CASSHTGTGSYEQYF; V gene: TRBV11-1; J gene: TRBJ2-7; CDR3 length: 15; D gene: TRBD1; clone size: .
CDR3 DNA: TGTGCCAGCAGCCAAGGAGGCGGTAGGACTAGGCCCTACAATGAGCAGTTCTTC; CDR3 protein: CASSQGGGRTRPYNEQFF; V gene: TRBV4-2; J gene: TRBJ2-1; CDR3 length: 18; D gene: TRBD2; clone size: few
CDR3 DNA: TGTGCCAGCAGCGTTCAGGGGAGACACAATGAGCAGTTCTTC; CDR3 protein: CASSVQGRHNEQFF; V gene: TRBV11-3; J gene: TRBJ2-1; CDR3 length: 14; D gene: .; clone size: .
CDR3 DNA: TGTGCCATCAGTGAAGGGCTAGTCCTTGCAGATACGCAGTATTTT; CDR3 protein: CAISEGLVLADTQYF; V gene: TRBV10-3; J gene: TRBJ2-3; CDR3 length: 15; D gene: .; clone size: .
CDR3 DNA: TGTGCCAGCTCACCTCTCTGGGGGGCGAACCAAGAGACCCAGTACTTC; CDR3 protein: CASSPLWGANQETQYF; V gene: TRBV18; J gene: TRBJ2-5; CDR3 length: 16; D gene: .; clone size: .
CDR3 DNA: TGTGCCAGCAGTCCAACCCGGGGCGCAGCGGACGAGCAGTACTTC; CDR3 protein: CASSPTRGAADEQYF; V gene: TRBV27; J gene: TRBJ2-7; CDR3 length: 15; D gene: .; clone size: .
CDR3 DNA: TGCGCCAGCAGCTTGACAGCCACTAACTATGGCTACACCTTC; CDR3 protein: CASSLTATNYGYTF; V gene: TRBV5-1; J gene: TRBJ1-2; CDR3 length: 14; D gene: .; clone size: few
CDR3 DNA: TGTGCCAGCAGCTGGGACTACACAGATACGCAGTATTTT; CDR3 protein: CASSWDYTDTQYF; V gene: TRBV7-9; J gene: TRBJ2-3; CDR3 length: 13; D gene: TRBD2; clone size: .
CDR3 DNA: TGCGCCAGCAGCCAAAAACAGGACACTGAAGCTTTCTTT; CDR3 protein: CASSQKQDTEAFF; V gene: TRBV4-3; J gene: TRBJ1-1; CDR3 length: 13; D gene: .; clone size: .
CDR3 DNA: TGTGCCACCAGCAGATCCCCGACAGGGGTTGTTGATACGCAGTATTTT; CDR3 protein: CATSRSPTGVVDTQYF; V gene: TRBV15; J gene: TRBJ2-3; CDR3 length: 16; D gene: TRBD1; clone size: .
CDR3 DNA: TGTGCCAGCAGTGCCCCCTCAGATACGCAGTATTTT; CDR3 protein: CASSAPSDTQYF; V gene: TRBV25-1; J gene: TRBJ2-3; CDR3 length: 12; D gene: .; clone size: .
CDR3 DNA: TGTGCCAGCAGCGTACAGGGGGCGGGAAACACCATATATTTT; CDR3 protein: CASSVQGAGNTIYF; V gene: TRBV9; J gene: TRBJ1-3; CDR3 length: 14; D gene: TRBD1; clone size: .
CDR3 DNA: TGCGCCAGCAGCCAAGAAGACCTAGCGGGGGGGCGCCTCGGACGGTTCTTC; CDR3 protein: CASSQEDLAGGRLGRFF; V gene: TRBV4-3; J gene: TRBJ2-1; CDR3 length: 17; D gene: TRBD2; clone size: .
CDR3 DNA: TGTGCCAGCAGCGTTGATTTTACGGGGAACGGTGAAGCTTTCTTT; CDR3 protein: CASSVDFTGNGEAFF; V gene: TRBV9; J gene: TRBJ1-1; CDR3 length: 15; D gene: .; clone size: .
CDR3 DNA: TGCGCCAGCAGTATGACTAGCGGGGGGTTGTACAATGAGCAGTTCTTC; CDR3 protein: CASSMTSGGLYNEQFF; V gene: TRBV10-2; J gene: TRBJ2-1; CDR3 length: 16; D gene: TRBD2; clone size: .
CDR3 DNA: TGTGCCAGTAGAAACAGGGCTGAGAACACTGAAGCTTTCTTT; CDR3 protein: CASRNRAENTEAFF; V gene: TRBV19; J gene: TRBJ1-1; CDR3 length: 14; D gene: .; clone size: .
CDR3 DNA: TGTGCCACCAGCAGAGAAGGGGCAGGGAACTATGGCTACACCTTC; CDR3 protein: CATSREGAGNYGYTF; V gene: TRBV15; J gene: TRBJ1-2; CDR3 length: 15; D gene: .; clone size: .
CDR3 DNA: TGTGCCATCAGTGAGCCACAGGGCCAGCCCCAGCATTTT; CDR3 protein: CAISEPQGQPQHF; V gene: TRBV10-3; J gene: TRBJ1-5; CDR3 length: 13; D gene: .; clone size: once
CDR3 DNA: TGTGCCAGCAGTTCCGCGGACAGGGCGTGGGACTATGGCTACACCTTC; CDR3 protein: CASSSADRAWDYGYTF; V gene: TRBV27; J gene: TRBJ1-2; CDR3 length: 16; D gene: TRBD1; clone size: .
CDR3 DNA: TGTGCCAGCAGCTTATGGACAGGGACTATGAATGAGCAGTTCTTC; CDR3 protein: CASSLWTGTMNEQFF; V gene: TRBV9; J gene: TRBJ2-1; CDR3 length: 15; D gene: .; clone size: .
CDR3 DNA: TGTGCCAGCAGTTATGGGGGGTCTGGAAACACCATATATTTT; CDR3 protein: CASSYGGSGNTIYF; V gene: TRBV6-5; J gene: TRBJ1-3; CDR3 length: 14; D gene: .; clone size: few
CDR3 DNA: TGTGCCAGCAGCTTAGTTCGGACAGGGGTCAATGAGCAGTTCTTC; CDR3 protein: CASSLVRTGVNEQFF; V gene: TRBV7-2; J gene: TRBJ2-1; CDR3 length: 15; D gene: TRBD1; clone size: .
CDR3 DNA: TGTGCCAGCTCACCGCTGGCGCTCGAGGGGCAGTACTTC; CDR3 protein: CASSPLALEGQYF; V gene: TRBV18; J gene: TRBJ2-7; CDR3 length: 13; D gene: .; clone size: .
CDR3 DNA: TGTGCCAGCAGCTCGACAGGTCTAGGTGGTAGGGGCTACACCTTC; CDR3 protein: CASSSTGLGGRGYTF; V gene: TRBV11-2; J gene: TRBJ1-2; CDR3 length: 15; D gene: .; clone size: .
CDR3 DNA: TGTGCCAGCAGCGCAGAAGTCGGGCGGTGGGAGACCCAGTACTTC; CDR3 protein: CASSAEVGRWETQYF; V gene: TRBV9; J gene: TRBJ2-5; CDR3 length: 15; D gene: .; clone size: .
CDR3 DNA: TGTGCCAGCAGGGGACAGGGAGGAGTCTATGGCTACACCTTC; CDR3 protein: CASRGQGGVYGYTF; V gene: TRBV2; J gene: TRBJ1-2; CDR3 length: 14; D gene: TRBD1; clone size: .
CDR3 DNA: TGTGCCAGCTCGAGCGGACTTTCGGGTAGGGTACCACACGAGCAGTACTTC; CDR3 protein: CASSSGLSGRVPHEQYF; V gene: TRBV18; J gene: TRBJ2-7; CDR3 length: 17; D gene: .; clone size: .